The clone carrying this T cell receptor (beta chain) showed up many times. The antigen is not known. Synthesis of cDNA was carried out by template-switch 5'RACE. The reaction used 10-nucleotide random UMIs. Sequencing runs each yielded over 170 million TCR-beta sequences from 15-18 subjects. One entry per CDR3 protein results from TCRdb running MiXCR on the 5' RACE reads. The sample includes tens of thousands of distinct CDR3 sequences, about 5% seen only once; the top ten take 7.9%. The entry originates in a study of neurological immune-mediated disorders. Study conclusions and caveats: Levels of TCR clonal expansion peaked in HTLV-1-associated myelopathy and reached their lowest in multiple sclerosis, under those of healthy controls.

Stated time point: longitudinal time-point 2. The unsorted libraries had their origin in 2 million PBMCs stored at -80 C. The V and J ends lost 3 bases and 5 bases, in that order; junction bases with no gene match: 13. The V gene's germline CDR1 is SGHNT and CDR2 YYREEE (reference sequence). The CDR3 runs to 16 residues. The sample taken for sequencing was PBMCs. The TCR was taken from an older woman with multiple sclerosis. The chain couples TRBV5-4 to TRBJ2-7, with 8 bases that match TRBD2. CDR3 nucleotide sequence: TGTGCCAGCAGCTGGGGCTCCTCGGGGGGGCGGAACGAGCAGTACTTC. This gives the protein CASSWGSSGGRNEQYF.